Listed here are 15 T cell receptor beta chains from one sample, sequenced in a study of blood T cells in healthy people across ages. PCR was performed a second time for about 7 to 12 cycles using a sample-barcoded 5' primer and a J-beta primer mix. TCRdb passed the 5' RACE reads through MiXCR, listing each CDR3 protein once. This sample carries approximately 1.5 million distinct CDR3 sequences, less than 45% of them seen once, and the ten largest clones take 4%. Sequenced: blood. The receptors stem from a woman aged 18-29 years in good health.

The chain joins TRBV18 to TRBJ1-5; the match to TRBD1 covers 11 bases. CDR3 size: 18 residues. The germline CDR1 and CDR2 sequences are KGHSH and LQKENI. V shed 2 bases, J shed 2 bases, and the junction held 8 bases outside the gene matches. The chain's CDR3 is CASSPGGQGAAGNQPQHF. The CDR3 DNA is TGTGCCAGCTCACCAGGAGGACAGGGGGCGGCGGGCAATCAGCCCCAGCATTTT. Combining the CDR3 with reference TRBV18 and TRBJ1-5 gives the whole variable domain NAGVMQNPRHLVRRRGQEARLRCSPMKGHSHVYWYRQLPEEGLKFMVYLQKENIIDESGMPKERFSAEFPKEGPSILRIQQVVRGDSAAYFCASSPGGQGAAGNQPQHFGDGTRLSIL.

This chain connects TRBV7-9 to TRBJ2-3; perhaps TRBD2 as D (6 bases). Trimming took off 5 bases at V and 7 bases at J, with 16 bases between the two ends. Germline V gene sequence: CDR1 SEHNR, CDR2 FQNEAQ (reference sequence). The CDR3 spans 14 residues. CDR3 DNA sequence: TGTGCCAGCAGCCTAGGACTAACCCCGTATACGCAGTATTTT. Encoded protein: CASSLGLTPYTQYF.

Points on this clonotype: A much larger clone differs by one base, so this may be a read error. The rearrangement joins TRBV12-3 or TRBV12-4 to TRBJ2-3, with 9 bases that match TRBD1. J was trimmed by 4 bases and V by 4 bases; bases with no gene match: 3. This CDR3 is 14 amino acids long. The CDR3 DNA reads TGTGCCAGCAGTTGTAGACAGGGGGCAGATACGCAGTATTTT. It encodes CASSCRQGADTQYF.

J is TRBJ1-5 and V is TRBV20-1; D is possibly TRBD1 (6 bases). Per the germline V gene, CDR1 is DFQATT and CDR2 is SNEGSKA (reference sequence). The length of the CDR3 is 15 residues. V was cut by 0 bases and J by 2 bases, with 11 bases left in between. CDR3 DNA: TGCAGTGCTAGAGATCGGACAGTAGGCAATCAGCCCCAGCATTTT. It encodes CSARDRTVGNQPQHF.

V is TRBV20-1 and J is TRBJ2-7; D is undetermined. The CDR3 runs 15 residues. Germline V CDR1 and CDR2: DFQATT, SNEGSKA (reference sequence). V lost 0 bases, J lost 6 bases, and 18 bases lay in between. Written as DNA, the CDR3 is TGCAGTGCTAGAGATCGTGGCGGCTCGAGGCCCGAGCAGTACTTC. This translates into CSARDRGGSRPEQYF.

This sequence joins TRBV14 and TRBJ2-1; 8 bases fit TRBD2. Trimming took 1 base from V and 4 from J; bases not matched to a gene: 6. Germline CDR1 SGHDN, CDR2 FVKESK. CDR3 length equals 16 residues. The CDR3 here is CASSQVAAGAYNEQFF. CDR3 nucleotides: TGTGCCAGCAGCCAAGTCGCAGCGGGGGCATACAATGAGCAGTTCTTC. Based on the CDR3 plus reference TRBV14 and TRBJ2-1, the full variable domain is EAGVTQFPSHSVIEKGQTVTLRCDPISGHDNLYWYRRVMGKEIKFLLHFVKESKQDESGMPNNRFLAERTGGTYSTLKVQPAELEDSGVYFCASSQVAAGAYNEQFFGPGTRLTVL.

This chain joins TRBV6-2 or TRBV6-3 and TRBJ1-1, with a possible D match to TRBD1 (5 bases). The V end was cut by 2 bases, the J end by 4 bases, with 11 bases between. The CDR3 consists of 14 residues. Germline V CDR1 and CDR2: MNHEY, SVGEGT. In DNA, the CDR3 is TGTGCCAGCAGTTACGGGCGCGGGGCCACTGAAGCTTTCTTT. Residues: CASSYGRGATEAFF.

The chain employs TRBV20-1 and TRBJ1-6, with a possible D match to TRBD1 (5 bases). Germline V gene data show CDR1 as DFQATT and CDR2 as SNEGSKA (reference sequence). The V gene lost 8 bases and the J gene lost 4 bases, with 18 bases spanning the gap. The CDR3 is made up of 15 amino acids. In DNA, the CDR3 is TGCAGTATAAGGGCACCAGGGAATTATAATTCACCCCTCCACTTT. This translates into CSIRAPGNYNSPLHF.

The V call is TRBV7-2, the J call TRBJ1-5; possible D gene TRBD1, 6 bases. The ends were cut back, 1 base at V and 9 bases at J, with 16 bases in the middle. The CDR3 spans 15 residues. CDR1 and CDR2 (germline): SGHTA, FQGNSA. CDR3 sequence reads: CASSLGGQLQTPQHF. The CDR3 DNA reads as TGTGCCAGCAGCTTAGGAGGACAGTTACAAACGCCCCAGCATTTT.

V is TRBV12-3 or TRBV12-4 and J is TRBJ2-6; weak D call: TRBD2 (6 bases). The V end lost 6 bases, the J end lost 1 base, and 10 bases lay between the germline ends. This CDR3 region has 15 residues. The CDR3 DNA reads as TGTGCCAGCAGACCCCGGGGGTCTGGGGCCAACGTCCTGACTTTC. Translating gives CASRPRGSGANVLTF.

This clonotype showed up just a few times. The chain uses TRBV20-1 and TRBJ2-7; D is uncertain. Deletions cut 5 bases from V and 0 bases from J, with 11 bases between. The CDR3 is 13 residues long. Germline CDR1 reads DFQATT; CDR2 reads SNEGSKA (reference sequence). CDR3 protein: CSAATVDSYEQYF. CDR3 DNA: TGCAGTGCTGCAACCGTAGACTCCTACGAGCAGTACTTC.

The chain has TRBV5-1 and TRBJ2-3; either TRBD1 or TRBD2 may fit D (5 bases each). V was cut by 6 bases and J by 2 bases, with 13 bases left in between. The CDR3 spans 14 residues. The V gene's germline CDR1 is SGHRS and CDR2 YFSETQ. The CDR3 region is CASMRDAFTDTQYF. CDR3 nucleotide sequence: TGCGCCAGCATGAGGGACGCATTCACAGATACGCAGTATTTT.

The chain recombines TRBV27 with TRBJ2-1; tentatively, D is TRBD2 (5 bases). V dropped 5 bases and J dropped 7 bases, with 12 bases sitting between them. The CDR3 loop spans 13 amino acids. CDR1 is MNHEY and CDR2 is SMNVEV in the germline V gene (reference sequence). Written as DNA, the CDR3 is TGTGCCAGCAGTCCTTATACTAGGAATGAGCAGTTCTTC. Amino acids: CASSPYTRNEQFF.

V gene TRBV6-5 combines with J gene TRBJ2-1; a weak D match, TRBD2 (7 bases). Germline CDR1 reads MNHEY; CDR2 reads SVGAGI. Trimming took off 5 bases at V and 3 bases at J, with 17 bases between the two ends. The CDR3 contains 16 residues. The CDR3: CASSKKGGGYYNEQFF. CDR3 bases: TGTGCCAGCAGTAAAAAGGGAGGGGGATACTACAATGAGCAGTTCTTC.

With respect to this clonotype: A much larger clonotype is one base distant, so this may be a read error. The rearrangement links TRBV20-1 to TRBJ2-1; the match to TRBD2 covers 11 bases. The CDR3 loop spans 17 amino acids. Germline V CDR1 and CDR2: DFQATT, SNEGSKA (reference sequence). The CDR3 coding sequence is TGCAGTGCTAGGGACGGGACTAGCGGTCTGAAAGGGCATGAGCGGTTCTTC. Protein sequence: CSARDGTSGLKGHERFF.